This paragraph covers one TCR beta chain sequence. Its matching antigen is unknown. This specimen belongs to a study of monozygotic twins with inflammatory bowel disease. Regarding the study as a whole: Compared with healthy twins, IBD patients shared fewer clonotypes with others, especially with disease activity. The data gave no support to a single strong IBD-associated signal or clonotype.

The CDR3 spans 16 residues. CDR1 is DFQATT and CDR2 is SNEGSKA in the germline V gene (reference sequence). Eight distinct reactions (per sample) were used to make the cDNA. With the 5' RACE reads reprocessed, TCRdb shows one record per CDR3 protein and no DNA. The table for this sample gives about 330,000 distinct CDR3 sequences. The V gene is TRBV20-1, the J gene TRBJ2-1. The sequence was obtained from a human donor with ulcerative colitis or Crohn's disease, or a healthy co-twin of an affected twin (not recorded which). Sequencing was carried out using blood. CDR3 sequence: CSARDNGFSSYNEQFF.